This TCR beta chain comes out of a study of CD8+ T cells in alopecia areata. Per the germline V gene, CDR1 is KGHSH and CDR2 is LQKENI. With V trimmed by 5 bases and J by 7 bases, 6 bases remained unmatched. The CDR3 is 13 residues long. Both CD4+ and CD8+ T cells were separated by sorting PBMCs. This clone was observed a handful of times. Investigators isolated RNA and reverse transcribed it into cDNA to act as the sequencing template. Generated by immunoSEQ multiplex PCR, the TCRdb table keeps only in-frame clones and is missing some. Of over 150,000 clones in the sample, roughly 60% were seen once. The specimen was CD4+ T cells sorted from blood, collected at week 0. The source of this sequence is a human donor with alopecia areata. The rearrangement uses TRBV18 and TRBJ1-2, with 8 bases that match TRBD1. The CDR3 sequence is CASSAETGVGYTF. CDR3 nucleotides: TGTGCCAGCTCAGCAGAGACAGGGGTTGGCTACACCTTC.